The T cell receptor beta chain under discussion was sequenced for a study of beta chain features in type 1 diabetes. About the research overall: Sorted cells examined across all samples numbered about 110,000,000.

The CDR3 covers 15 residues. CDR1 MDHEN and CDR2 SYDVKM come from the germline V gene. General study findings and limits: In all four CD4+ subsets, TCRB CDR3 length was significantly, moderately reduced in type 1 diabetes.

CD4+ naive, central memory, regulatory and stem cell-like memory subsets were isolated by sorting on CD45RO/CCR7/CD25/CD127/CD95/CD27. Reverse transcribing all isolated RNA meant expressed TCRB transcripts were sequenced. TCRdb's copy holds only in-frame clones and misses some; the assay was immunoSEQ multiplex PCR. The table has about 160,000 clones, roughly 8% seen once; the top ten hold over 0.45%. In the case of this clone: Its target is unknown. A junction end diverges from the germline sequence, so it may reflect a read error.

Material for sequencing was central memory CD4+ T cells from blood. The sequence derives from a young woman with type 1 diabetes. The gene calls are TRBV28 and TRBJ2-4; 14 nucleotides agree with TRBD2. The CDR3 sequence is CASSLRLAGGYGPDF. CDR3 nucleotides: TGTGCCAGCAGTTTGCGACTAGCGGGAGGGTACGGTCCCGACTTC.